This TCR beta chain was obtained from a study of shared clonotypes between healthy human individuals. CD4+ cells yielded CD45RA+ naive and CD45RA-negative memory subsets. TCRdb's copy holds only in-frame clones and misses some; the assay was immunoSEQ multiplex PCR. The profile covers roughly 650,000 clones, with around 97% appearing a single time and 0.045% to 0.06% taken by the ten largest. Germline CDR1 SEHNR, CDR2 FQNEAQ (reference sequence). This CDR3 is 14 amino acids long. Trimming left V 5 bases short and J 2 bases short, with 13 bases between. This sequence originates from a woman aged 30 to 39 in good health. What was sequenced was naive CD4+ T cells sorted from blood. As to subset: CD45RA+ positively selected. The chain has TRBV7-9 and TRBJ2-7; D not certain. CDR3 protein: CASSPRTPPYEQYF. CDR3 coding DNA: TGTGCCAGCAGCCCTCGGACCCCTCCCTACGAGCAGTACTTC. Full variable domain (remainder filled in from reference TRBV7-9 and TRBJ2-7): DTGVSQNPRHKITKRGQNVTFRCDPISEHNRLYWYRQTLGQGPEFLTYFQNEAQLEKSRLLSDRFSAERPKGSFSTLEIQRTEQGDSAMYLCASSPRTPPYEQYFGPGTRLTVT.